The clone carrying this TCR beta chain was found many times. Its target is not known. This entry belongs to a study of CD8 T cells in ankylosing spondylitis. From germline, CDR1 is GTSNPN and CDR2 SVGIG (reference sequence). The CDR3 contains 14 residues. V was trimmed by 0 bases and J by 4 bases, leaving 10 bases between them. For TCR beta, libraries came from quantitative 5'-RACE with molecular barcodes. TCRdb re-called the 5' RACE reads through MiXCR, storing one row per CDR3 protein. The sample consists of about 330,000 distinct CDR3 sequences, 8% of them appearing once. Broader study findings: The study looked at matched synovial fluid samples from ankylosing spondylitis patients. Disease-linked clones were reported to be significantly enriched there. Reactive arthritis synovial fluid and blood were previously reported to contain some motif variants. Relatively scarce in peripheral blood, disease-linked clones were CD8+. A motif in TCR beta, a set of 8 or 9 highly homologous variants, appeared characteristic of ankylosing spondylitis blood.

V gene TRBV30 combines with J gene TRBJ1-5; D not certain. This TCR derives from a male donor with ankylosing spondylitis. The material sequenced was blood, either unsorted or a sorted T cell fraction (not recorded which). The CDR3: CAWSVGNRNQPQHF. The CDR3 region has the DNA TGTGCCTGGAGTGTGGGCAATCGGAATCAGCCCCAGCATTTT.